This section outlines one T cell receptor (beta chain) sequence together with its context. This entry is derived from a study of Graves' ophthalmopathy and Graves' hyperthyroidism. The diagnosis was founded upon clinical symptoms, serum thyroxine, TRAb, thyroid ultrasound and orbital computed tomography. V was trimmed by 5 bases and J by 5 bases, leaving 25 bases between them. The CDR3 consists of 17 residues. Germline V gene lookup returns CDR1 SGHAT and CDR2 FQNNGV. TCR beta CDR3 regions were amplified from RNA transcripts. RT-PCR in the first round used HTBI primers; a second-round multiplex PCR followed. One entry per CDR3 protein results from TCRdb running MiXCR on the multiplex PCR reads. The top ten hold more than 5.5% of the sample, which has about 620,000 distinct CDR3 sequences, about 20% seen once.

This receptor was taken from a woman between 18 and 30 years old with stable Graves' hyperthyroidism. Some clones in this sample may be carry-over from other donors' samples. The chain joins TRBV11-2 to TRBJ2-7; TRBD2 is a possible D gene (6 bases). Input material: peripheral blood. The CDR3 coding sequence is TGTGCCAGCAGCGCCATACTTCAGGGAAAGAGGAGGGACGAGCAGTACTTC. It encodes CASSAILQGKRRDEQYF.